The entry below gives a single T cell receptor beta chain sequence along with its context. The same CDR3 is also encoded by other DNA sequences in this sample. Some clones are missing from TCRdb's copy, which holds only in-frame ones; the method was immunoSEQ multiplex PCR. Among some 1,600 clones listed, about 94% were seen once. These data belong to a study of tumor T cells in aggressive B-cell lymphoma. The CDR3 has 16 residues. CDR1 is SEHNR, CDR2 FQNEAQ, per germline (reference sequence). Trimming removed 1 base at V and 8 bases at J, with 20 bases between. This receptor was taken from an adult with diffuse large B cell lymphoma. Some clones in this sample may be carry-over from other donors' samples. The V call is TRBV7-9, the J call TRBJ1-2; weak D call: TRBD1 (5 bases). Sample: tumor tissue. The CDR3 DNA reads as TGTGCCAGCAGCTTAGGGCTCGCAGGGCAAGTCTACGGCTACACCTTC. Translation gives CASSLGLAGQVYGYTF.